The present T cell receptor (beta chain) was sequenced within a study of blood T cell repertoires in COVID-19. At the level of the study: There were acute and convalescent COVID-19 samples, and they came from the United States, Italy and Spain. Sample material is recorded as cDNA or gDNA derived from T cells, B-cell-depleted T cells, or PBMCs.

This clone was observed a single time. In the authors' workflow: Using reference gene primer amplification, nucleated cell counts were estimated. Clones were sequenced by immunoSEQ multiplex PCR, and TCRdb holds only the in-frame ones, with some missing. V, J and clone size were drawn from that table, and D and trimming were deduced from the DNA. Found here are approximately 200,000 clones, approximately 81% of them singletons; the top ten hold 5.1%. CDR3 length: 14 residues. The V segment lost 3 bases and the J segment 2 bases; nucleotides outside the gene matches: 6. From germline, CDR1 is GTSNPN and CDR2 SVGIG (reference sequence).

This receptor was obtained from a woman aged 55-69 years who had recovered from COVID-19. The rearrangement uses TRBV30 and TRBJ1-2; the match to TRBD1 covers 7 bases. Source material: peripheral blood. The CDR3 sequence: CAWRGRGRNYGYTF. In DNA, the CDR3 is TGTGCCTGGAGGGGCAGGGGGAGGAACTATGGCTACACCTTC.